The entry that follows covers one T cell receptor beta chain sequence. In germline, CDR1 is SNHLY, CDR2 FYNNEI. Trimming took off 1 base at V and 5 bases at J, with 9 bases between the two ends. The CDR3 covers 13 residues. Primers used in a second PCR of roughly 6 to 11 cycles were a sample-barcoded 5' primer and a J-beta primer mix. MiXCR was run by TCRdb on the 5' RACE reads, yielding one entry per CDR3 protein. The table has 580,000 or so distinct CDR3 sequences, about 45% seen once. The sample originates from a study of blood T cells in healthy people across ages. The chain recombines TRBV2 with TRBJ2-7; D is unresolved. This TCR came from a man older than 75 in good health. Sequences were obtained from blood. CDR3 in amino acids: CASSEELMHEQYF. Written as DNA, the CDR3 is TGTGCCAGCAGTGAAGAGTTGATGCACGAGCAGTACTTC.